This T cell receptor (beta chain) was obtained from a study of beta chain features in type 1 diabetes. The wider study: All samples yielded around 98,000,000 examined sorted cells. Study-wide points: Among patients with Type 1 diabetes, TCRB CDR3s were moderately but significantly shorter in every one of the four CD4+ subsets. VDJ junctions sequenced from type 1 diabetes patients showed fewer insertions and more deletions.

Looked up from germline, CDR1 is KGHSH and CDR2 is LQKENI. The CDR3 length is 14 residues. Trimming took off 3 bases at V and 0 bases at J, with 6 bases between the two ends. Reverse transcribing all isolated RNA meant expressed TCRB transcripts were sequenced. TCRdb keeps only in-frame clones here, not all; method: immunoSEQ multiplex PCR. The sample includes roughly 400,000 clones, roughly 15% seen only once; the top ten take 0.019%. This clone turned up a few times. Its specificity is not known. Other DNA sequences in this specimen translate into the identical CDR3. The clonotype was recovered from a young woman in good health. The chain is built from TRBV18 and TRBJ2-1; D uncertain. The sequenced sample was naive CD4+ T cells from blood. CDR3 DNA: TGTGCCAGCTCACCCCCCAGCTCCTACAATGAGCAGTTCTTC. This sequence encodes CASSPPSSYNEQFF.